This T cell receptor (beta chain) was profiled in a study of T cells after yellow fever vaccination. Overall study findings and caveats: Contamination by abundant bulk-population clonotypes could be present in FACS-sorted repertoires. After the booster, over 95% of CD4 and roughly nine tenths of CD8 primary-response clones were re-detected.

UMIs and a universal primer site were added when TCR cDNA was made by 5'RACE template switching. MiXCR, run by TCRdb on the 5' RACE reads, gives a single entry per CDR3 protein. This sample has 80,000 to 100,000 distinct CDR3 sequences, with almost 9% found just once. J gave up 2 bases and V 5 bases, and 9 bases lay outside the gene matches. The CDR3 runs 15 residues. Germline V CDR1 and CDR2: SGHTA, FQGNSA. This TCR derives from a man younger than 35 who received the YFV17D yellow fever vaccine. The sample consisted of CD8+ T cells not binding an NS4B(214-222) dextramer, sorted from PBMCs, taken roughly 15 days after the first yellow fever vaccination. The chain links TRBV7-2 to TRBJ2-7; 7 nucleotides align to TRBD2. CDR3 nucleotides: TGTGCCAGCAGCCGGGGGGTGAGAGAACCCTACGAGCAGTACTTC. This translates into CASSRGVREPYEQYF. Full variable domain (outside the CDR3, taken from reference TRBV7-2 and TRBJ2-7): GAGVSQSPSNKVTEKGKDVELRCDPISGHTALYWYRQSLGQGLEFLIYFQGNSAPDKSGLPSDRFSAERTGGSVSTLTIQRTQQEDSAVYLCASSRGVREPYEQYFGPGTRLTVT.